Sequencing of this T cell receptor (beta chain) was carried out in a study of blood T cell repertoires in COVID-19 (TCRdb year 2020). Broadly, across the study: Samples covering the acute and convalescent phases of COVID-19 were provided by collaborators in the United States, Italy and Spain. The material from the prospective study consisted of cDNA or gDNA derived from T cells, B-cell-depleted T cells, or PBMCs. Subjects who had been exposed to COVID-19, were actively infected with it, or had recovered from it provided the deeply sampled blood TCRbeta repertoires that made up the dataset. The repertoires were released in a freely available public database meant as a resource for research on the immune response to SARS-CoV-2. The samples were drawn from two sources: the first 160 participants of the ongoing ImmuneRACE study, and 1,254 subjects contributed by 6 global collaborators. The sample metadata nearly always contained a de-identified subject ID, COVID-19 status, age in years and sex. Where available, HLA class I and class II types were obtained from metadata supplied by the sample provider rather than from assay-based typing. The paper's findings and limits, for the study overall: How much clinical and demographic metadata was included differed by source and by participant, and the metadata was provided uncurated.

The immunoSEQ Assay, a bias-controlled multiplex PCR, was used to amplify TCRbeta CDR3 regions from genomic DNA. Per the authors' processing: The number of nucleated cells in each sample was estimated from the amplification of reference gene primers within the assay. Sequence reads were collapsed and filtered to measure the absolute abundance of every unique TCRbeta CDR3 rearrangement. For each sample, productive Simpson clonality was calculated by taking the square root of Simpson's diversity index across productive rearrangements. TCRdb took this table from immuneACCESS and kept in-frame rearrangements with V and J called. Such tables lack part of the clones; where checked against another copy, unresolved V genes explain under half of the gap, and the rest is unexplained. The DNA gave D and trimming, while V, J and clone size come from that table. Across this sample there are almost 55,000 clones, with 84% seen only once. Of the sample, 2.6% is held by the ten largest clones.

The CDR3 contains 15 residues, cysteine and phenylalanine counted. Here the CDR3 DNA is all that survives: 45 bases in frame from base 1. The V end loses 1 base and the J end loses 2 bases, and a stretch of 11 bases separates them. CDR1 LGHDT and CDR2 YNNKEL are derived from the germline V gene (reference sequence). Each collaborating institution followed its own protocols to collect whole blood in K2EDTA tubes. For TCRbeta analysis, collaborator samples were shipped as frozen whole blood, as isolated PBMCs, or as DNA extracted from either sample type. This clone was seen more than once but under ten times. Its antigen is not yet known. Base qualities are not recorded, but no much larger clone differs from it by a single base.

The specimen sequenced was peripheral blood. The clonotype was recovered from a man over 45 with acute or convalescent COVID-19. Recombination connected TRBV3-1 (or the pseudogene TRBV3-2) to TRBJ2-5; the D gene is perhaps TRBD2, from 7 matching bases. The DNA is TGTGCCAGCAGCCAAGGGGGGGGGCGACAAGAGACCCAGTACTTC. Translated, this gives CASSQGGGRQETQYF.